These T cell receptor beta chains were read from a single sample in a study of blood T cell repertoires in COVID-19. Only in-frame clones appear in the TCRdb table, and some are missing; sequencing was by immunoSEQ multiplex PCR. Of tens of thousands of clones in the sample, 70% to 85% are singletons; the top ten hold roughly an eighth. Input material: peripheral blood. These receptors were obtained from a human donor in a cohort sampled during active COVID-19. Both conserved end residues are part of each CDR3. The order of the fields is clone size, CDR3 length, J gene, D gene, V gene, CDR3 DNA, CDR3 protein. D genes are given only for firm matches. Some rows have no size entry. The others give once, few or many, or a class for an expanded clone.

clone size: -; CDR3 length: 15; J gene: TRBJ2-7; D gene: -; V gene: TRBV27; CDR3 DNA: TGTGCCAGCAGTATCGACGGGGTGGCGGCCTACGAGCAGTACTTC; CDR3 protein: CASSIDGVAAYEQYF
clone size: -; CDR3 length: 17; J gene: TRBJ2-7; D gene: -; V gene: TRBV3-1/TRBV3-2; CDR3 DNA: TGTGCCAGCAGCCAAGCCCGCGAGGGCGCAGTCAGAAACGAGCAGTACTTC; CDR3 protein: CASSQAREGAVRNEQYF
clone size: -; CDR3 length: 16; J gene: TRBJ1-3; D gene: TRBD1; V gene: TRBV6-5; CDR3 DNA: TGTGCCAGCAGTTGGGGTAGGGGGCTGGCTGGAAACACCATATATTTT; CDR3 protein: CASSWGRGLAGNTIYF
clone size: -; CDR3 length: 14; J gene: TRBJ2-7; D gene: TRBD2; V gene: TRBV9; CDR3 DNA: TGTGCCAGCAGCGTTTCTAGCGGGGGCTACGAGCAGTACTTC; CDR3 protein: CASSVSSGGYEQYF
clone size: -; CDR3 length: 15; J gene: TRBJ2-3; D gene: TRBD2; V gene: TRBV7-9; CDR3 DNA: TGTGCCAGCAGCTTAGTAGGCGGGGGGACAGATACGCAGTATTTT; CDR3 protein: CASSLVGGGTDTQYF
clone size: -; CDR3 length: 16; J gene: TRBJ1-1; D gene: TRBD1; V gene: TRBV9; CDR3 DNA: TGTGCCAGCAGCGTAGGGACGACTAGGGGGCTCACTGAAGCTTTCTTT; CDR3 protein: CASSVGTTRGLTEAFF
clone size: -; CDR3 length: 14; J gene: TRBJ1-6; D gene: TRBD1; V gene: TRBV6-6; CDR3 DNA: TGTGCCAGCAGAACCGGGACAGGCAATTCACCCCTCCACTTT; CDR3 protein: CASRTGTGNSPLHF
clone size: many; CDR3 length: 14; J gene: TRBJ2-1; D gene: TRBD2; V gene: TRBV30; CDR3 DNA: TGTGCCTTAATAGGGAGCGGGGCATACAATGAGCAGTTCTTC; CDR3 protein: CALIGSGAYNEQFF
clone size: -; CDR3 length: 16; J gene: TRBJ2-2; D gene: -; V gene: TRBV25-1; CDR3 DNA: TGTGCCAGCAGCCCCCTAAGGGAGAAGGTCGCCGGGGAGCTGTTTTTT; CDR3 protein: CASSPLREKVAGELFF
clone size: -; CDR3 length: 14; J gene: TRBJ2-3; D gene: -; V gene: TRBV9; CDR3 DNA: TGTGCCAGCAGCGGCACCTTAAGGAGGGATACGCAGTATTTT; CDR3 protein: CASSGTLRRDTQYF
clone size: -; CDR3 length: 15; J gene: TRBJ2-6; D gene: TRBD1; V gene: TRBV2; CDR3 DNA: TGTGCCAGCAGTGGGGACAGGGGAGGGGCCAACGTCCTGACTTTC; CDR3 protein: CASSGDRGGANVLTF
clone size: -; CDR3 length: 16; J gene: TRBJ2-7; D gene: -; V gene: TRBV27; CDR3 DNA: TGTGCCAGCAGTTTATCCGGGTTGAAGTTCTCCTACGAGCAGTACTTC; CDR3 protein: CASSLSGLKFSYEQYF
clone size: -; CDR3 length: 13; J gene: TRBJ1-4; D gene: -; V gene: TRBV9; CDR3 DNA: TGTGCCAGCAGCCCAAATTTTAATGAAAAACTGTTTTTT; CDR3 protein: CASSPNFNEKLFF
clone size: few; CDR3 length: 13; J gene: TRBJ2-7; D gene: -; V gene: TRBV2; CDR3 DNA: TGTGCCAGCACCCTGAACAGGGTCTACGAGCAGTACTTC; CDR3 protein: CASTLNRVYEQYF
clone size: -; CDR3 length: 14; J gene: TRBJ2-7; D gene: TRBD1; V gene: TRBV5-4; CDR3 DNA: TGTGCCAGCAGCTTGCAGACAGGGAGTGAGGAGCAGTACTTC; CDR3 protein: CASSLQTGSEEQYF
clone size: -; CDR3 length: 16; J gene: TRBJ2-3; D gene: TRBD1; V gene: TRBV5-6; CDR3 DNA: TGTGCCAGCAGCTTGGCCTTGACAGGGGGTACAGATACGCAGTATTTT; CDR3 protein: CASSLALTGGTDTQYF
clone size: -; CDR3 length: 15; J gene: TRBJ2-3; D gene: -; V gene: TRBV7-3; CDR3 DNA: TGTGCCAGCAGCTTAGGGGGACATAGCACAGATACGCAGTATTTT; CDR3 protein: CASSLGGHSTDTQYF
clone size: -; CDR3 length: 16; J gene: TRBJ2-5; D gene: TRBD1; V gene: TRBV6-2/TRBV6-3; CDR3 DNA: TGTGCCAGCAGTCGTGGGACAGGGGGTCCCCAAGAGACCCAGTACTTC; CDR3 protein: CASSRGTGGPQETQYF
clone size: -; CDR3 length: 18; J gene: TRBJ2-1; D gene: TRBD1; V gene: TRBV3-1/TRBV3-2; CDR3 DNA: TGTGCCAGCAGCCAAGCGGCCGTGATGACAGGGGGGGACAATGAGCAGTTCTTC; CDR3 protein: CASSQAAVMTGGDNEQFF
clone size: once; CDR3 length: 14; J gene: TRBJ2-5; D gene: -; V gene: TRBV5-1; CDR3 DNA: TGCGCCAGCAGCTATCAGGGGATCCAAGAGACCCAGTACTTC; CDR3 protein: CASSYQGIQETQYF
clone size: -; CDR3 length: 16; J gene: TRBJ2-5; D gene: TRBD2; V gene: TRBV6-6; CDR3 DNA: TGTGCCAGCAGTTATTTTACTAGCGGGGGGATGGAGACCCAGTACTTC; CDR3 protein: CASSYFTSGGMETQYF
clone size: -; CDR3 length: 13; J gene: TRBJ2-2; D gene: -; V gene: TRBV12-3/TRBV12-4; CDR3 DNA: TGTGCCACCTGGACAGACAACACCGGGGAGCTGTTTTTT; CDR3 protein: CATWTDNTGELFF
clone size: -; CDR3 length: 18; J gene: TRBJ2-5; D gene: -; V gene: TRBV7-8; CDR3 DNA: TGTGCCAGCAGCTTAGGACTTACCTCACACCAGGGCGGAGAGACCCAGTACTTC; CDR3 protein: CASSLGLTSHQGGETQYF
clone size: -; CDR3 length: 15; J gene: TRBJ1-2; D gene: TRBD1; V gene: TRBV10-1; CDR3 DNA: TGCGCCAGCAGTGAGCCGGGACAGAGATACTATGGCTACACCTTC; CDR3 protein: CASSEPGQRYYGYTF
clone size: -; CDR3 length: 16; J gene: TRBJ1-2; D gene: TRBD1; V gene: TRBV5-4; CDR3 DNA: TGTGCCAGCAGCTCCCGAATACAGGGGGCCTTGGATGGCTACACCTTC; CDR3 protein: CASSSRIQGALDGYTF
clone size: -; CDR3 length: 15; J gene: TRBJ2-1; D gene: TRBD2; V gene: TRBV15; CDR3 DNA: TGTGCCACCAGCAGGACCGGGACTAGCTTAAATGAGCAGTTCTTC; CDR3 protein: CATSRTGTSLNEQFF
clone size: -; CDR3 length: 14; J gene: TRBJ2-7; D gene: -; V gene: TRBV30; CDR3 DNA: TGTGCATATAGTGGGGGGGCCGGGACCTACGAGCAGTACTTC; CDR3 protein: CAYSGGAGTYEQYF
clone size: -; CDR3 length: 16; J gene: TRBJ2-7; D gene: TRBD2; V gene: TRBV4-1; CDR3 DNA: TGCGCCAGCAGCCAAGGACTAGCGGGGGCCATCTACGAGCAGTACTTC; CDR3 protein: CASSQGLAGAIYEQYF
clone size: few; CDR3 length: 14; J gene: TRBJ2-3; D gene: -; V gene: TRBV3-1/TRBV3-2; CDR3 DNA: TGTGCCAGCAGCCAAGCTCGGGAAACGGATACGCAGTATTTT; CDR3 protein: CASSQARETDTQYF
clone size: -; CDR3 length: 17; J gene: TRBJ1-4; D gene: -; V gene: TRBV14; CDR3 DNA: TGTGCCAGCAGCCCTCGCAGGGTTGGTGGAACTAATGAAAAACTGTTTTTT; CDR3 protein: CASSPRRVGGTNEKLFF
clone size: -; CDR3 length: 11; J gene: TRBJ2-7; D gene: -; V gene: TRBV30; CDR3 DNA: TGTGCCTGGAGCTCCCCGGGGTCCCAGTACTTC; CDR3 protein: CAWSSPGSQYF
clone size: -; CDR3 length: 14; J gene: TRBJ2-3; D gene: -; V gene: TRBV7-9; CDR3 DNA: TGTGCCAGCAGCCCAAGATACAGGGCGGATACGCAGTATTTT; CDR3 protein: CASSPRYRADTQYF
clone size: -; CDR3 length: 14; J gene: TRBJ2-3; D gene: TRBD2; V gene: TRBV5-1; CDR3 DNA: TGCGCCAGCAGCTCGGGGACTAGCGCAGATACGCAGTATTTT; CDR3 protein: CASSSGTSADTQYF
clone size: once; CDR3 length: 15; J gene: TRBJ1-1; D gene: -; V gene: TRBV21-1; CDR3 DNA: TGTGCCGGCGAAAGGGCTGGGGCGCCGGGCACTGAAGCTTTCTTT; CDR3 protein: CAGERAGAPGTEAFF
clone size: -; CDR3 length: 17; J gene: TRBJ1-2; D gene: TRBD1; V gene: TRBV5-1; CDR3 DNA: TGCGCCAGCAGATCCGGGACAGGGTTTTCGAGGGGATATGGCTACACCTTC; CDR3 protein: CASRSGTGFSRGYGYTF
clone size: -; CDR3 length: 15; J gene: TRBJ2-7; D gene: TRBD2; V gene: TRBV28; CDR3 DNA: TGTGCCAGCAGATTACTAGCGGGAGGGTTCTACGAGCAGTACTTC; CDR3 protein: CASRLLAGGFYEQYF
clone size: few; CDR3 length: 15; J gene: TRBJ2-2; D gene: TRBD1; V gene: TRBV6-2/TRBV6-3; CDR3 DNA: TGTGCCAGCAGTTACGGGGGACAGGGAATCGGGGAGCTGTTTTTT; CDR3 protein: CASSYGGQGIGELFF
clone size: few; CDR3 length: 15; J gene: TRBJ2-3; D gene: -; V gene: TRBV5-6; CDR3 DNA: TGTGCCAGCATCTTCGCGGGACCAGCCACAGATACGCAGTATTTT; CDR3 protein: CASIFAGPATDTQYF
clone size: -; CDR3 length: 12; J gene: TRBJ2-2; D gene: -; V gene: TRBV27; CDR3 DNA: TGTGCCAGCAGGTTACTTTCGGGGGAGCTGTTTTTT; CDR3 protein: CASRLLSGELFF
clone size: few; CDR3 length: 18; J gene: TRBJ1-5; D gene: -; V gene: TRBV4-2; CDR3 DNA: TGTGCCAGCAGCCCCGTCTCCGGACGGGGGATAGGCAATCAGCCCCAGCATTTT; CDR3 protein: CASSPVSGRGIGNQPQHF
clone size: -; CDR3 length: 16; J gene: TRBJ2-2; D gene: TRBD2; V gene: TRBV7-2; CDR3 DNA: TGTGCCAGCAGCTTTTCATTAGCGGGGGCCCTCGGGGAGCTGTTTTTT; CDR3 protein: CASSFSLAGALGELFF
clone size: -; CDR3 length: 15; J gene: TRBJ2-1; D gene: TRBD2; V gene: TRBV5-1; CDR3 DNA: TGCGCCAGCAGCTTGGGTGGGACTAGCGGCAATGAGCAGTTCTTC; CDR3 protein: CASSLGGTSGNEQFF
clone size: -; CDR3 length: 13; J gene: TRBJ2-7; D gene: TRBD1; V gene: TRBV12-3/TRBV12-4; CDR3 DNA: TGTGCCAGAAACCGGGACAGGGCCTACGAGCAGTACTTC; CDR3 protein: CARNRDRAYEQYF
clone size: -; CDR3 length: 14; J gene: TRBJ2-5; D gene: -; V gene: TRBV30; CDR3 DNA: TGTGCCTGGACCCTCGGGTCCTCCGTAATGGCCCAGTACTTC; CDR3 protein: CAWTLGSSVMAQYF
clone size: -; CDR3 length: 18; J gene: TRBJ1-3; D gene: -; V gene: TRBV9; CDR3 DNA: TGTGCCAGCTCCCACCCGCTAGCCGGGACAATCGAAGGAAACACCATATATTTT; CDR3 protein: CASSHPLAGTIEGNTIYF
clone size: -; CDR3 length: 15; J gene: TRBJ1-5; D gene: TRBD1; V gene: TRBV5-1; CDR3 DNA: TGCGCCAGCACGCCCACCGGGACAGGGGGTCAGCCCCAGCATTTT; CDR3 protein: CASTPTGTGGQPQHF
clone size: -; CDR3 length: 15; J gene: TRBJ1-1; D gene: -; V gene: TRBV18; CDR3 DNA: TGTGCCAGCTCACCCGATAAACAAAGGAACACTGAAGCTTTCTTT; CDR3 protein: CASSPDKQRNTEAFF
clone size: -; CDR3 length: 15; J gene: TRBJ1-5; D gene: TRBD1; V gene: TRBV4-2; CDR3 DNA: TGTGCCAGCAGCCAAGATGGACAGGGGAGCCAGCCCCAGCATTTT; CDR3 protein: CASSQDGQGSQPQHF
clone size: -; CDR3 length: 13; J gene: TRBJ2-1; D gene: -; V gene: TRBV6-5; CDR3 DNA: TGTGCCAGCAGTTACTCGAGCGCGCGAGAGCAGTTCTTC; CDR3 protein: CASSYSSAREQFF
clone size: -; CDR3 length: 17; J gene: TRBJ1-2; D gene: -; V gene: TRBV7-9; CDR3 DNA: TGTGCCAGCAGCCACCAACGCCGGCCTCAGGGTGACTATGGCTACACCTTC; CDR3 protein: CASSHQRRPQGDYGYTF
clone size: -; CDR3 length: 15; J gene: TRBJ2-7; D gene: -; V gene: TRBV28; CDR3 DNA: TGTGCCAGCAGCCCCGGAGGACTGAGCTCCTACGAGCAGTACTTC; CDR3 protein: CASSPGGLSSYEQYF
clone size: once; CDR3 length: 14; J gene: TRBJ2-3; D gene: TRBD2; V gene: TRBV18; CDR3 DNA: TGTGCCTCCCGGGAGGGCGTTGTCGCAGATACGCAGTATTTT; CDR3 protein: CASREGVVADTQYF
clone size: -; CDR3 length: 13; J gene: TRBJ2-2; D gene: -; V gene: TRBV20-1; CDR3 DNA: TGCAGTGCTAGTTTTACAGCTACCGGGGAGCTGTTTTTT; CDR3 protein: CSASFTATGELFF
clone size: -; CDR3 length: 17; J gene: TRBJ2-1; D gene: TRBD2; V gene: TRBV18; CDR3 DNA: TGTGCCAGCTCACCTAAGCGGGGGGCCACCATTCACAATGAGCAGTTCTTC; CDR3 protein: CASSPKRGATIHNEQFF
clone size: -; CDR3 length: 13; J gene: TRBJ1-2; D gene: TRBD1; V gene: TRBV19; CDR3 DNA: TGTGCCAGTCGGGACAGGGGGGACTATGGCTACACCTTC; CDR3 protein: CASRDRGDYGYTF
clone size: -; CDR3 length: 15; J gene: TRBJ1-1; D gene: TRBD1; V gene: TRBV6-5; CDR3 DNA: TGTGCCAGCAGTTACTCGACAGGGCAAAACACTGAAGCTTTCTTT; CDR3 protein: CASSYSTGQNTEAFF
clone size: -; CDR3 length: 14; J gene: TRBJ1-1; D gene: -; V gene: TRBV19; CDR3 DNA: TGTGCCAGTAGTATAGATCGCACAGGGATTGAAGCTTTCTTT; CDR3 protein: CASSIDRTGIEAFF
clone size: -; CDR3 length: 13; J gene: TRBJ2-7; D gene: -; V gene: TRBV11-2; CDR3 DNA: TGTGCCAGCAGCTTAGGGCGCAGGGGCGAGCAGTACTTC; CDR3 protein: CASSLGRRGEQYF
clone size: once; CDR3 length: 16; J gene: TRBJ1-2; D gene: TRBD1; V gene: TRBV27; CDR3 DNA: TGTGCCAGCAGTGACCTAGGACAGGGGGCTAACTATGGCTACACCTTC; CDR3 protein: CASSDLGQGANYGYTF